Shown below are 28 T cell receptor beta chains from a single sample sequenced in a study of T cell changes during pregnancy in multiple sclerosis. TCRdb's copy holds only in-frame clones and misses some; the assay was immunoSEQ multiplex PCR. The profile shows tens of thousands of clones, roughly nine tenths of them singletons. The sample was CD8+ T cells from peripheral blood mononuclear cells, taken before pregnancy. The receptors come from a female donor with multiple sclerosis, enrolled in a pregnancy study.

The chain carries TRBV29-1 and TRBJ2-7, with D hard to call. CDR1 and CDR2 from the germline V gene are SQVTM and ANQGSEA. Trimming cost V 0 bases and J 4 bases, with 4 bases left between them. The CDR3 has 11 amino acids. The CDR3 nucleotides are TGCAGCGTTGAAGATCGGTACGAGCAGTACTTC. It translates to CSVEDRYEQYF.

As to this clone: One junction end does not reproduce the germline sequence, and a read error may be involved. The CDR3, as DNA: TGTGCTAGCAGCTCAACTAGCGGGGGGGGCGAGACCCAGTACTTC. Its protein product is CASSSTSGGGETQYF. The J gene is TRBJ2-5, the V gene TRBV7-7; 13 bases align to TRBD2. Germline-derived CDR1 and CDR2 are SSHAT and FNYEAQ (reference sequence). CDR3 length: 15 residues.

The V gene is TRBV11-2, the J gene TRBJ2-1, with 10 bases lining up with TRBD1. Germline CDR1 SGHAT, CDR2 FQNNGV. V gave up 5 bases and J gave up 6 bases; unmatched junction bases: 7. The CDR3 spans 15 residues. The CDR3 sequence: CASSPPGTGVNEQFF. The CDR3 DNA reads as TGTGCCAGCAGCCCCCCCGGGACAGGGGTCAATGAGCAGTTCTTC.

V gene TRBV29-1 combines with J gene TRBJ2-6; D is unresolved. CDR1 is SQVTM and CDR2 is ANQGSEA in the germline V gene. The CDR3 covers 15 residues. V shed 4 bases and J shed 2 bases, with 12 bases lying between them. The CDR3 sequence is CSVVIPGAGANVLTF. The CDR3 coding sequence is TGCAGCGTTGTAATCCCCGGAGCTGGGGCCAACGTCCTGACTTTC.

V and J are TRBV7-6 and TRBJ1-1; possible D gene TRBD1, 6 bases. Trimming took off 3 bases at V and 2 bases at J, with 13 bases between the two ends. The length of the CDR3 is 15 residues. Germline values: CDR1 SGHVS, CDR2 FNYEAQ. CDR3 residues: CASSFGSGENTEAFF. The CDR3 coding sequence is TGTGCCAGCAGCTTCGGATCAGGGGAAAACACTGAAGCTTTCTTT.

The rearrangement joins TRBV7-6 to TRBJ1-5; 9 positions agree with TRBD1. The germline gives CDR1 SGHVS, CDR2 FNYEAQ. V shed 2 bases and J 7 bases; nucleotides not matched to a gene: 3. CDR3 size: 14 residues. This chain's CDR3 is CASSLLTGGQPQHF. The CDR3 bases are TGTGCCAGCAGCTTACTGACAGGGGGACAGCCCCAGCATTTT.

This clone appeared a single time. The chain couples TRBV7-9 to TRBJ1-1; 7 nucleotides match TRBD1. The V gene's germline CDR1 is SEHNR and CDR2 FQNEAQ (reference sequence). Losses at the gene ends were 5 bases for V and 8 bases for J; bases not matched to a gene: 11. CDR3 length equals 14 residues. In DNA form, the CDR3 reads TGTGCCAGCAGCCAGCTGCGAGGGGGCGGAGAAGCTTTCTTT. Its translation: CASSQLRGGGEAFF.

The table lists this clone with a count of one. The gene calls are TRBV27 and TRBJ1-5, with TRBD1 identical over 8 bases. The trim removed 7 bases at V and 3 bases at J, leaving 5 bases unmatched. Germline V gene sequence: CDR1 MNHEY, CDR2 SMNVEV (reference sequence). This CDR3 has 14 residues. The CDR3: CASNPTGDNQPQHF. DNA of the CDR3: TGTGCCAGCAATCCGACAGGGGACAATCAGCCCCAGCATTTT.

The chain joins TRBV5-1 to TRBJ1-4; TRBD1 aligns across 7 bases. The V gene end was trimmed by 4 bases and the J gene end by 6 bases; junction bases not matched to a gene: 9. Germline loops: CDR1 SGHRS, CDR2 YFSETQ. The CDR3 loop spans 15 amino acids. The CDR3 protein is CASSLTTGQYEKLFF. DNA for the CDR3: TGCGCCAGCAGCCTGACGACAGGGCAATATGAAAAACTGTTTTTT.

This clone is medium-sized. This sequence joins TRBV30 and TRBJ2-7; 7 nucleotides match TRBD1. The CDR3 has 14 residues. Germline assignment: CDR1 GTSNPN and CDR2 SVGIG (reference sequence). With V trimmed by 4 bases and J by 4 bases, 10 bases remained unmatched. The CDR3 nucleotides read TGTGCCTGGATGGGACCGGGACAGCAGTACGAGCAGTACTTC. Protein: CAWMGPGQQYEQYF.

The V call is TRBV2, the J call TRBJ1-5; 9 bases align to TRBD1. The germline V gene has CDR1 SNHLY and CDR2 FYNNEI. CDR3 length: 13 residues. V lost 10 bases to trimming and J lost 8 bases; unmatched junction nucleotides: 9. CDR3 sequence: CATDPTGGEPQHF. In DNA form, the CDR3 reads TGTGCCACCGACCCCACAGGGGGCGAGCCCCAGCATTTT.

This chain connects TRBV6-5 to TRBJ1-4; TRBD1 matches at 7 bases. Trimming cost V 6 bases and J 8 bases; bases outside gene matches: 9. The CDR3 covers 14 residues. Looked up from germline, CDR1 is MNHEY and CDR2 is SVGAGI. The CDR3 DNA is TGTGCCAGCAGCCTGACAGGGTTGATCGAAAAACTGTTTTTT. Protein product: CASSLTGLIEKLFF.

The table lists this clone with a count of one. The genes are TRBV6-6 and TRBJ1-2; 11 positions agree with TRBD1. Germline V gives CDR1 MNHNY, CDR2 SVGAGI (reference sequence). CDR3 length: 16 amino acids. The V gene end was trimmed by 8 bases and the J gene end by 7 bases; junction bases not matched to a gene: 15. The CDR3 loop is CASGFPGVGQGAGYTF. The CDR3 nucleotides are TGTGCCAGCGGATTCCCCGGAGTTGGACAGGGGGCTGGCTACACCTTC.

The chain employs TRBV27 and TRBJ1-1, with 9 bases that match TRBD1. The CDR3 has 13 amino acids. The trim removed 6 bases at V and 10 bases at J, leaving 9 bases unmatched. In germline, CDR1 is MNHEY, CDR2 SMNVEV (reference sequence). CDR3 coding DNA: TGTGCCAGCAGCCCTGGGACAGGGTATGGAGCTTTCTTT. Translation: CASSPGTGYGAFF.

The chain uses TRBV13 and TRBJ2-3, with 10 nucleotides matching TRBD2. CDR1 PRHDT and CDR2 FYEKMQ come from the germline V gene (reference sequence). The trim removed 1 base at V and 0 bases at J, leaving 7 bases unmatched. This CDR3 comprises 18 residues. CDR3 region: CASSLVASGGPSTDTQYF. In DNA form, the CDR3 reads TGTGCCAGCAGCTTAGTGGCTAGCGGGGGCCCTAGCACAGATACGCAGTATTTT.

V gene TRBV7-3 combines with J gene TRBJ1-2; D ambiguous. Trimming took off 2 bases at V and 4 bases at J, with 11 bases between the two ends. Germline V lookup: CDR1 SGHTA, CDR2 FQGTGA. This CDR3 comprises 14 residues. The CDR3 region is CASSLGPGSYGYTF. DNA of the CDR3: TGTGCCAGCAGCTTAGGGCCAGGATCCTATGGCTACACCTTC.

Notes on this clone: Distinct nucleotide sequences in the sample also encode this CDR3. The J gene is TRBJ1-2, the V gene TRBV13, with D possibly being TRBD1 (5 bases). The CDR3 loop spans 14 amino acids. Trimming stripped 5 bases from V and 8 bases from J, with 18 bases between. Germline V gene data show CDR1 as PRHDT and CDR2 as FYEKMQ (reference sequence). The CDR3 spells CASSLGRGSYGYTF. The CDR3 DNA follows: TGTGCCAGCAGCCTGGGGCGGGGGTCGTACGGCTACACCTTC.

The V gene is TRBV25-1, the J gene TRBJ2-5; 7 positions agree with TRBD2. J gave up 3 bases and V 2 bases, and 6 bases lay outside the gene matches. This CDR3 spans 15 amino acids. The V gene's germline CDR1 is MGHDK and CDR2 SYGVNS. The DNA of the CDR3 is TGTGCCAGCAGTGAAGCCGGGGGGTTGGAAGAGACCCAGTACTTC. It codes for CASSEAGGLEETQYF.

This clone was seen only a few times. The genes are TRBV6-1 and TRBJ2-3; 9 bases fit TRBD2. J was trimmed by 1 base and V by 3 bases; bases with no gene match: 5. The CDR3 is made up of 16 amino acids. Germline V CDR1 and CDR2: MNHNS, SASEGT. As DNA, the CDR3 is TGTGCCAGCAGTGAGGAAGCGGGGGGCGGCACAGATACGCAGTATTTT. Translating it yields CASSEEAGGGTDTQYF.

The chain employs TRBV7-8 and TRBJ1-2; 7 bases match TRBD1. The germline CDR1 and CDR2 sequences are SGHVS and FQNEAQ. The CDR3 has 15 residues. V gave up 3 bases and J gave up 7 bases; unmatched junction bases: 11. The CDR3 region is CASSFDKDRLGGYTF. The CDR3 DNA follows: TGTGCCAGCAGCTTCGATAAGGACAGGCTGGGTGGCTACACCTTC.

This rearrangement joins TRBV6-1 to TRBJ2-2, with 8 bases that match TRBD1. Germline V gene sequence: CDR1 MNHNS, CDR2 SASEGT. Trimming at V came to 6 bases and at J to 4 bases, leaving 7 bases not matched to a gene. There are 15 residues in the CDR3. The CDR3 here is CASSQTGAATGELFF. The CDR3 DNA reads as TGTGCCAGCAGCCAGACAGGGGCGGCCACCGGGGAGCTGTTTTTT.

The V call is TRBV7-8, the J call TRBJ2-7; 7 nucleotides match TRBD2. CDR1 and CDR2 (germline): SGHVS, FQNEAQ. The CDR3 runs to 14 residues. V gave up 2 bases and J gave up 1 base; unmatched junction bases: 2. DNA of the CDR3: TGTGCCAGCAGCTTATCGGGACTATCCTACGAGCAGTACTTC. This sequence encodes CASSLSGLSYEQYF.

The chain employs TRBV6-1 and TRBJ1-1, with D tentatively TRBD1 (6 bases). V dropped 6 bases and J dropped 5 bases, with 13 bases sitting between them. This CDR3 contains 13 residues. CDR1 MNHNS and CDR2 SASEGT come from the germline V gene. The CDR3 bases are TGTGCCAGCAGACCCAGGGGCGAGACTGAAGCTTTCTTT. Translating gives CASRPRGETEAFF.

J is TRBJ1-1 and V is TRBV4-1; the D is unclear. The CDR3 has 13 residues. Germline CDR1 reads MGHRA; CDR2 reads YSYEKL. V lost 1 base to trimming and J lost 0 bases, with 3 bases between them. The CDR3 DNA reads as TGCGCCAGCAGCCAAGCGGTGAACACTGAAGCTTTCTTT. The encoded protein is CASSQAVNTEAFF.

In nucleotides, the CDR3 is TGTGCCAGCAGTTTATCCACCGGGACATCCTCCTACGAGCAGTACTTC. Translation gives CASSLSTGTSSYEQYF. The chain employs TRBV27 and TRBJ2-7; D is perhaps TRBD1 (6 bases). The germline V gene has CDR1 MNHEY and CDR2 SMNVEV (reference sequence). V lost 0 bases to trimming and J lost 0 bases, with 12 bases between them. The CDR3 contains 16 residues.

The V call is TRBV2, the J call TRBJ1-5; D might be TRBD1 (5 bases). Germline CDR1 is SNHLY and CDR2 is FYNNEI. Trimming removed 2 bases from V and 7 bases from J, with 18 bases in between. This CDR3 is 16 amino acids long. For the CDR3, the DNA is TGTGCCAGCAGTGAATATGGCGGCAGGGATTACCAGCCCCAGCATTTT. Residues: CASSEYGGRDYQPQHF.

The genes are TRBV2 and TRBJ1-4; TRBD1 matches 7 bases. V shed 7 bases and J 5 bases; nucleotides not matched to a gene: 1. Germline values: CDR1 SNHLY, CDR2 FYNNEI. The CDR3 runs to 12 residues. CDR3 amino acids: CASKQGNEKLFF. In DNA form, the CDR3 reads TGTGCCAGCAAACAGGGGAATGAAAAACTGTTTTTT.

CDR3 residues: CASSGQDNEQFF. The CDR3 region has the DNA TGTGCCAGCAGCGGACAGGACAATGAGCAGTTCTTC. V and J are TRBV13 and TRBJ2-1; the match to TRBD1 covers 7 bases. Germline V gives CDR1 PRHDT, CDR2 FYEKMQ (reference sequence). J gave up 5 bases and V 5 bases, and 0 bases lay outside the gene matches. This CDR3 has 12 amino acids.